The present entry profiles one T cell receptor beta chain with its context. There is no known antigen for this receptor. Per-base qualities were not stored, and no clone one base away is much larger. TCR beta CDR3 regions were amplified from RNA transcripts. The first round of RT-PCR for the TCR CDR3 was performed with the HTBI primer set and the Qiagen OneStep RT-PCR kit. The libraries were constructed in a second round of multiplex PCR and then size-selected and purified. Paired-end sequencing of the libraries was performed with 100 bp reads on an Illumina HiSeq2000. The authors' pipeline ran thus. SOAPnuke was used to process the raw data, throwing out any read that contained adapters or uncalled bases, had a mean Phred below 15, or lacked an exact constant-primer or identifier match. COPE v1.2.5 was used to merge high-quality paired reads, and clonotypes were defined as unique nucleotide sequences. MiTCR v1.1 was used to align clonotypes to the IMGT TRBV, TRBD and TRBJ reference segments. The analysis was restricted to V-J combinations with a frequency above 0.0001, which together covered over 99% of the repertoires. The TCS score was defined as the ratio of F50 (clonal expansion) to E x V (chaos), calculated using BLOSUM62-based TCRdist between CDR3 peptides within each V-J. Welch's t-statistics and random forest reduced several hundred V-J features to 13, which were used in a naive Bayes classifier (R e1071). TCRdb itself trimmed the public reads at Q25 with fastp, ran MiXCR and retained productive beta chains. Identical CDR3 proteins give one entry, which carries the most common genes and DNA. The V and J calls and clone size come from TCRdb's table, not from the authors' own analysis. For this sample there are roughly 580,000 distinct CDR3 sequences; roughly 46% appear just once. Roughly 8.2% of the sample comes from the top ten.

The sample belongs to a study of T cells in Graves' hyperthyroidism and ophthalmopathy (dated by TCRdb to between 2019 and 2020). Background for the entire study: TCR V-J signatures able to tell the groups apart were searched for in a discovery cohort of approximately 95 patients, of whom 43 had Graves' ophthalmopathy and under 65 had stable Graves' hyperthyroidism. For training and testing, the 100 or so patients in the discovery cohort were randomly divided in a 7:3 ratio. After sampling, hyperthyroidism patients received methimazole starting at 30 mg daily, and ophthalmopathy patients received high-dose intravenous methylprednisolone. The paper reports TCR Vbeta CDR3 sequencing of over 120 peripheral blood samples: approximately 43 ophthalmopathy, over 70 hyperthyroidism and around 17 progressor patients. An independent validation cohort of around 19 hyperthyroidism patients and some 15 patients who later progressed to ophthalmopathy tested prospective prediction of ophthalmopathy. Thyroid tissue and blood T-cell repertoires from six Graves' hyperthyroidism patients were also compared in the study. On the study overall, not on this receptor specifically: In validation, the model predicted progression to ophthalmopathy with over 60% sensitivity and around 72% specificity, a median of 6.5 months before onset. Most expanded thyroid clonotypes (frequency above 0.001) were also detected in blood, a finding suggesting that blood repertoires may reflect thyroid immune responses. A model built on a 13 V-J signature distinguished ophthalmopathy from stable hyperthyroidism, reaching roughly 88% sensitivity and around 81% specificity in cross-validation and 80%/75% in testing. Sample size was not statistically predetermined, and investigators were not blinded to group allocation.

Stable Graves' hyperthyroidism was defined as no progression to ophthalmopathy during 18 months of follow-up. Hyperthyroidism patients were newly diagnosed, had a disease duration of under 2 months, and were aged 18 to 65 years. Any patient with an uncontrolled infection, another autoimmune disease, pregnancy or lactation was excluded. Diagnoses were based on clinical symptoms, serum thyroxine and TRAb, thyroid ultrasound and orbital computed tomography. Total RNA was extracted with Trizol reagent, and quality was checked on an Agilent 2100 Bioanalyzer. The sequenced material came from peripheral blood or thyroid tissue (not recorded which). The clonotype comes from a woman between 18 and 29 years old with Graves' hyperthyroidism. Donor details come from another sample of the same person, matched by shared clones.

The nucleotide sequence is TGCGCCAGCAGTGAGCGGGAGGCCGGGTCACCCCTCCACTTT. This is translated as CASSEREAGSPLHF. This sequence uses TRBV10-1 and TRBJ1-6, with the D gene call left open. CDR1 and CDR2 are read off the germline V gene (reference sequence) as WNHNN and SYGVQD. Trimming takes 2 bases from V and 10 bases from J, and the germline ends sit 12 bases apart. The CDR3 runs 14 amino acids, cysteine and phenylalanine included. The entry retains the CDR3 DNA only, 42 bases that are in frame from base 1.